This TCR beta chain was identified during a study of shared clonotypes between healthy human individuals. V lost 6 bases to trimming and J lost 0 bases, with 12 bases between them. The length of the CDR3 is 15 residues. Germline CDR1 is MNHEY and CDR2 is SVGAGI. Study observations and caveats: Unshared clonotypes carried lower generation probabilities than those common to all four donors.

About this clone itself: The antigen remains undetermined.

CD45RO-negative CD8 cells positively selected for CCR7 made up the naive population, which excluded terminally differentiated effector memory CD45RA+ cells. Only in-frame clones appear in the TCRdb table, and some are missing; sequencing was by immunoSEQ multiplex PCR. The data show about 600,000 clones, less than 97% seen once. The sequencing sample was made of naive CD8+ T cells sorted from blood. The V gene is TRBV6-5, the J gene TRBJ2-1; tentative D call: TRBD1 (6 bases). The clonotype comes from a woman under 40 in good health. The CDR3 DNA sequence: TGTGCCAGCAGGGCCGGGACAAGCTCCTACAATGAGCAGTTCTTC. It encodes CASRAGTSSYNEQFF.